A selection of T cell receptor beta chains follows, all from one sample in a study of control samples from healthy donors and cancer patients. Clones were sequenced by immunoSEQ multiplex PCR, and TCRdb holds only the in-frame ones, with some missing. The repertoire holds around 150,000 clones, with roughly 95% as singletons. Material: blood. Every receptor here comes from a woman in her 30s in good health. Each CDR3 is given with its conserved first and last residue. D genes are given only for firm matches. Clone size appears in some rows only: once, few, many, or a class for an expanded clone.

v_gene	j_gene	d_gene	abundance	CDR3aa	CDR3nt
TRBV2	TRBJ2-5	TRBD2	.	CASRGLAGGQETQYF	TGTGCCAGCAGGGGACTAGCGGGGGGGCAAGAGACCCAGTACTTC
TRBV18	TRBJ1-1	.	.	CASSPQANTEAFF	TGTGCCAGCTCACCACAGGCGAACACTGAAGCTTTCTTT
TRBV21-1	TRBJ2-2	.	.	CASSKTSGSSCLMITGELFF	TGTGCCAGCAGCAAGACTAGCGGGAGTTCTTGTCTTATGATCACCGGGGAGCTGTTTTTT
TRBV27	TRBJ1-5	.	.	CASRLTGFGQPQHF	TGTGCCAGCAGACTTACAGGCTTCGGGCAGCCCCAGCATTTT
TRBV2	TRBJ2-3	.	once	CASSDPPPGLSTDTQYF	TGTGCCAGCAGTGATCCCCCCCCAGGGTTGAGCACAGATACGCAGTATTTT
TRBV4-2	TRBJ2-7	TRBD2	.	CASSRTGGVRYEQYF	TGTGCCAGCAGCCGCACTGGGGGGGTGCGTTACGAGCAGTACTTC
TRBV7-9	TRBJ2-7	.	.	CASTDDRSYEQYF	TGTGCCAGCACCGATGACAGGTCCTACGAGCAGTACTTC
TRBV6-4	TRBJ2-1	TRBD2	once	CASSDLAENNEQFF	TGTGCCAGCAGCGATCTAGCGGAGAACAATGAGCAGTTCTTC
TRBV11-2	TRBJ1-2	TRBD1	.	CASSLDSGTGPASFYGYTF	TGTGCCAGCAGCTTAGACTCCGGGACAGGTCCCGCCTCGTTCTATGGCTACACCTTC
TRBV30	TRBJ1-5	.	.	CAWSDGQSNQPQHF	TGTGCCTGGAGTGATGGACAGTCCAATCAGCCCCAGCATTTT
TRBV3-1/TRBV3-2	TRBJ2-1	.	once	CASSHVQNYEQFF	TGTGCCAGCAGCCATGTACAGAATTATGAGCAGTTCTTC
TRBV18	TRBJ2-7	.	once	CASSPPPGRVFYEQYF	TGTGCCAGCTCACCACCCCCCGGGAGAGTGTTCTACGAGCAGTACTTC
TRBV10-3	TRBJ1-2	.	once	CAISETLGAFSGGYTF	TGTGCCATCAGTGAGACTCTTGGGGCTTTTTCGGGTGGCTACACCTTC
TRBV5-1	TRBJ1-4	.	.	CASSLDGATNEKLFF	TGCGCCAGCAGCTTAGACGGAGCAACTAATGAAAAACTGTTTTTT
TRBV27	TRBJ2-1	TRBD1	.	CASSFRGQVTYNEQFF	TGTGCCAGCAGTTTCAGGGGACAGGTAACCTACAATGAGCAGTTCTTC
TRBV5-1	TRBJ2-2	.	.	CASSLSGSGGNTGELFF	TGCGCCAGCAGCTTGTCGGGTAGTGGTGGAAACACCGGGGAGCTGTTTTTT
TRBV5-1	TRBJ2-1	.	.	CASSLTSSYNEQFF	TGCGCCAGCAGCTTAACGAGCTCCTACAATGAGCAGTTCTTC
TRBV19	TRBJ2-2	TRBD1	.	CASTKDRGPGELFF	TGTGCCAGTACCAAAGACAGGGGTCCCGGGGAGCTGTTTTTT
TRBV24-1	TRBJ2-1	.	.	CATSPHPGSNYNEQFF	TGTGCCACCAGCCCACATCCCGGCAGCAACTACAATGAGCAGTTCTTC
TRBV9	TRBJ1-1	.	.	CASSVGDTEAFF	TGTGCCAGCAGCGTAGGAGATACTGAAGCTTTCTTT
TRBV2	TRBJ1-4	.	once	CASRALTATNEKLFF	TGTGCCAGCAGAGCGCTGACAGCAACTAATGAAAAACTGTTTTTT
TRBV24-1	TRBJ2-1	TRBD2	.	CATSDKGSGRLYNEQFF	TGTGCCACCAGTGATAAGGGAAGCGGGAGACTTTACAATGAGCAGTTCTTC
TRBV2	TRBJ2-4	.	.	CASSEHPKNIQYF	TGTGCCAGCAGTGAACATCCGAAAAACATTCAGTACTTC
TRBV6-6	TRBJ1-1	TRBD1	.	CASSYLGRQGRTEAFF	TGTGCCAGCAGTTACTTGGGCCGACAGGGGAGGACTGAAGCTTTCTTT
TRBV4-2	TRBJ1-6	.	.	CASSQLRQALNSPLHF	TGTGCCAGCAGCCAGTTGAGGCAGGCCCTCAATTCACCCCTCCACTTT
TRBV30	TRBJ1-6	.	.	CAWGSGNSPLHF	TGTGCCTGGGGGAGTGGAAATTCACCCCTCCACTTT
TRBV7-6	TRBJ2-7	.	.	CASSPQNPGASSYEQYF	TGTGCCAGCAGCCCACAAAACCCGGGGGCTAGCTCCTACGAGCAGTACTTC
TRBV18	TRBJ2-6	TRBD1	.	CASSLGQGDSGANVLTF	TGTGCCAGCTCACTAGGACAGGGGGACTCTGGGGCCAACGTCCTGACTTTC
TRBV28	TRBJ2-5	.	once	CASSPLPDGETQYF	TGTGCCAGCAGTCCCCTTCCGGACGGGGAGACCCAGTACTTC
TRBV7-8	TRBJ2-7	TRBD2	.	CASSPRRLAGDEQYF	TGTGCCAGCAGCCCCCGAAGGCTAGCGGGAGACGAGCAGTACTTC
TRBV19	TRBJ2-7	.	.	CASRRGKGYEQYF	TGTGCCAGTAGACGGGGCAAGGGCTACGAGCAGTACTTC
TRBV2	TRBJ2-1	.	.	CASLGGMTYNEQFF	TGTGCCAGCTTGGGGGGTATGACCTACAATGAGCAGTTCTTC
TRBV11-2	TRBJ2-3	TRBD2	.	CASSLDPRGGGTDTQYF	TGTGCCAGCAGCTTAGACCCCCGGGGGGGTGGCACAGATACGCAGTATTTT
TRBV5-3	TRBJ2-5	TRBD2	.	CARSLSGGGETQYF	TGTGCCAGAAGCTTGTCGGGAGGGGGAGAGACCCAGTACTTC
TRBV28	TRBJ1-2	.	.	CASYRAGLENGYTF	TGTGCCAGCTATCGCGCAGGGTTGGAGAATGGCTACACCTTC
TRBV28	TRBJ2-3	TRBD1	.	CASRGGQGKFTDTQYF	TGTGCCAGCAGGGGGGGACAGGGAAAATTCACAGATACGCAGTATTTT
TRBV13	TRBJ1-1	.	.	CASSFPLDLTEAFF	TGTGCCAGCAGCTTCCCCTTGGACCTCACTGAAGCTTTCTTT
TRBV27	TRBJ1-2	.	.	CASSSRGDYGYTF	TGTGCCAGCAGTTCGAGGGGGGACTATGGCTACACCTTC
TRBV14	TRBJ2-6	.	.	CASSPTGSGSGANVLTF	TGTGCCAGCAGCCCTACAGGGTCAGGCTCTGGGGCCAACGTCCTGACTTTC
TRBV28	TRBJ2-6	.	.	CASRPSGSGANVLTF	TGTGCCAGCAGGCCCAGCGGCTCTGGGGCCAACGTCCTGACTTTC
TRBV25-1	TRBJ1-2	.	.	CASSASSGRGYTF	TGTGCCAGCAGTGCCTCCTCCGGGCGCGGCTACACCTTC